The rows below give T cell receptor beta chains drawn from one sample of a study of T-cell reconstitution after alpha-beta-depleted transplantation in children. TCRdb fed the PCR reads into MiXCR, producing one record per CDR3 protein. The sample has under 850,000 distinct CDR3 sequences; 10% to 15% are singletons. The sample was PBMCs, taken before TCRalphabeta/CD19-depleted stem cell transplant. The source of these receptors is a girl aged 2-10 years with congenital amegakaryocytic thrombocytopenia, due to receive a stem cell transplant. The CDR3 runs from the conserved cysteine through the conserved F or W. D genes are given only for firm matches. Clone sizes are given selectively: once, few, many, or a class where the clone is expanded.

cdr3_length d_call j_call v_call clone_size cdr3_aa cdr3_nt
13 . TRBJ1-1 TRBV18 few CASSPILDTEAFF TGTGCCAGCTCACCAATACTAGACACTGAAGCTTTCTTT
12 TRBD1 TRBJ1-2 TRBV4-1 . CASSHPGQRYTF TGCGCCAGCAGCCACCCGGGACAGCGGTACACCTTC
13 . TRBJ2-1 TRBV29-1 . CSVSDGAYNEQFF TGCAGCGTTTCGGATGGGGCGTACAATGAGCAGTTCTTC
13 . TRBJ1-5 TRBV5-5 . CASSWGGNQPQHF TGTGCCAGCAGCTGGGGGGGTAACCAGCCCCAGCATTTT
17 . TRBJ2-1 TRBV20-1 many CSALARATRSSYNEQFF TGCAGTGCTTTGGCCAGGGCTACGAGGAGCTCCTACAATGAGCAGTTCTTC
19 TRBD2 TRBJ2-7 TRBV12-3/TRBV12-4 few CASSLDKGHNSGSSYEQYF TGTGCCAGCAGTTTAGATAAAGGCCACAATAGCGGGAGCTCCTACGAGCAGTACTTC
14 . TRBJ2-2 TRBV7-9 many CASSFDSNTGELFF TGTGCCAGCAGCTTTGACTCCAACACCGGGGAGCTGTTTTTT
15 TRBD1 TRBJ2-7 TRBV28 . CASSLPGTASYEQYF TGTGCCAGCAGTTTACCCGGGACAGCCTCCTACGAGCAGTACTTC
11 . TRBJ2-1 TRBV29-1 . CSVTNYNEQFF TGCAGCGTAACAAATTACAATGAGCAGTTCTTC
17 TRBD2 TRBJ2-5 TRBV5-1 many CASSLESGRVYSETQYF TGCGCCAGCAGCTTGGAAAGCGGGAGGGTCTATTCAGAGACCCAGTACTTC
15 TRBD2 TRBJ2-1 TRBV9 many CASSPHRTRENEQFF TGTGCCAGCAGCCCCCACCGGACTAGGGAAAATGAGCAGTTCTTC
14 . TRBJ2-1 TRBV27 many CASRADTSYNEQFF TGTGCCAGCAGGGCGGACACGTCCTACAATGAGCAGTTCTTC
13 . TRBJ1-1 TRBV7-6 many CASRHRVNTEAFF TGTGCCAGCAGACACAGAGTAAACACTGAAGCTTTCTTT
15 TRBD1 TRBJ2-7 TRBV5-1 many CASSSGTGIPYEQYF TGCGCCAGCAGCTCCGGGACAGGTATTCCCTACGAGCAGTACTTC
15 . TRBJ1-1 TRBV7-6 many CASSYDTGSALEAFF TGTGCCAGCAGCTACGACACAGGGTCCGCACTTGAAGCTTTCTTT
16 . TRBJ2-2 TRBV2 . CASTKAPGGITGELFF TGTGCCAGCACGAAGGCGCCCGGTGGGATCACCGGGGAGCTGTTTTTT
14 . TRBJ1-5 TRBV20-1 . CSARDPRSHQPQHF TGCAGTGCTAGAGATCCCAGGTCCCATCAGCCCCAGCATTTT
16 . TRBJ1-2 TRBV5-1 . CASSLEQAPFNYGYTF TGCGCCAGCAGCTTGGAACAGGCCCCGTTTAACTATGGCTACACCTTC
15 TRBD2 TRBJ2-3 TRBV6-1 many CASSTRAGGTDTQYF TGTGCCAGCTCTACCCGAGCGGGAGGCACAGATACGCAGTATTTT
15 . TRBJ1-3 TRBV28 few CASSLPLGIGNTIYF TGTGCCAGCAGTTTGCCTCTGGGCATCGGGAACACCATATATTTT
14 TRBD2 TRBJ2-2 TRBV29-1 . CSVALAGVAGELFF TGCAGCGTTGCACTAGCGGGAGTTGCCGGGGAGCTGTTTTTT
14 TRBD1 TRBJ1-1 TRBV30 . CAWTRKGANTEAFF TGTGCCTGGACGCGAAAGGGGGCCAACACTGAAGCTTTCTTT
15 . TRBJ2-7 TRBV20-1 many CSAGGVGGSSYEQYF TGCAGTGCTGGGGGAGTGGGAGGAAGCTCCTACGAGCAGTACTTC
17 . TRBJ2-2 TRBV6-5 . CASSWARTTQDTGELFF TGTGCCAGCAGTTGGGCCAGGACTACTCAAGACACCGGGGAGCTGTTTTTT
14 . TRBJ1-5 TRBV12-3/TRBV12-4 many CASSLAGRGQPQHF TGTGCCAGCAGTTTAGCAGGAAGGGGGCAGCCCCAGCATTTT
16 . TRBJ1-1 TRBV7-9 many CASSLGRGREDTEAFF TGTGCCAGCAGCTTAGGAAGGGGACGGGAGGACACTGAAGCTTTCTTT
15 . TRBJ2-5 TRBV10-2 few CASSESLAGWETQYF TGCGCCAGCAGTGAGTCACTAGCTGGTTGGGAGACCCAGTACTTC
15 . TRBJ1-2 TRBV5-6 many CASSLVGDMTYGYTF TGTGCCAGCAGCTTGGTGGGGGACATGACCTATGGCTACACCTTC
14 . TRBJ2-3 TRBV20-1 few CSARTPGRTDTQYF TGCAGTGCGAGAACCCCGGGACGCACAGATACGCAGTATTTT
15 TRBD2 TRBJ2-2 TRBV20-1 many CSARSLAGDSGELFF TGCAGTGCTAGGAGCCTAGCGGGAGATTCCGGGGAGCTGTTTTTT
15 . TRBJ2-3 TRBV5-1 . CASSLQTSSTDTQYF TGCGCCAGCAGCTTGCAGACTTCTAGCACAGATACGCAGTATTTT
14 . TRBJ1-2 TRBV5-1 many CASSLAGGLRGYTF TGCGCCAGCAGCTTGGCCGGGGGTCTGCGAGGCTACACCTTC
14 TRBD1 TRBJ2-7 TRBV18 . CASAPWDRDYEQYF TGTGCCAGCGCCCCTTGGGACAGAGACTACGAGCAGTACTTC
16 . TRBJ2-7 TRBV7-9 . CASSLAYGRTFYEQYF TGTGCCAGCAGCTTAGCCTACGGGAGAACCTTCTACGAGCAGTACTTC
14 . TRBJ2-3 TRBV5-1 . CASSLVFVADTQYF TGCGCCAGCAGCTTGGTCTTCGTGGCAGATACGCAGTATTTT
16 TRBD1 TRBJ2-3 TRBV6-1 many CASSPRGPTHTDTQYF TGTGCCAGCAGCCCCAGGGGGCCGACTCACACAGATACGCAGTATTTT
12 . TRBJ2-7 TRBV5-1 . CASSAASYEQYF TGCGCCAGCAGCGCCGCTTCCTACGAGCAGTACTTC
14 . TRBJ2-7 TRBV20-1 few CSATNPGENYEQYF TGCAGTGCCACCAACCCCGGGGAAAACTACGAGCAGTACTTC
11 TRBD2 TRBJ2-1 TRBV12-5 . CASGPGRVQFF TGTGCTAGTGGGCCCGGGAGGGTGCAGTTCTTC
15 . TRBJ1-5 TRBV4-1 few CASSQGGTLSEPQHF TGCGCCAGCAGCCAAGGTGGAACTCTAAGTGAACCCCAGCATTTT
13 TRBD1 TRBJ1-1 TRBV5-1 many CASSGTDRRVTFF TGCGCCAGCAGCGGAACGGACAGGAGGGTAACTTTCTTT
15 TRBD2 TRBJ2-7 TRBV10-3 few CAISEGSGRAPEQYF TGTGCCATCAGTGAGGGAAGCGGGAGGGCCCCTGAGCAGTACTTC
15 TRBD1 TRBJ2-1 TRBV6-1 . CASSATGLGGNEQFF TGTGCCAGCAGTGCGACAGGGTTAGGGGGCAATGAGCAGTTCTTC
12 . TRBJ2-1 TRBV7-8 . CASSLYVNEQFF TGTGCCAGCAGCTTATACGTCAATGAGCAGTTCTTC